This record covers a single TCR beta chain. No antigen is known for it. Additional DNA sequences in this sample encode the identical CDR3. Germline CDR1 reads SEHNR; CDR2 reads FQNEAQ (reference sequence). V lost 5 bases and J 9 bases, leaving 12 bases between the germline ends. This CDR3 is built from 12 residues. This entry is derived from a study of T cell clones after liver transplantation. Study information: TCRbeta sequencing after a pre-transplant mixed lymphocyte reaction identified graft-donor-reactive clones, later tracked in post-transplant blood. Blood was drawn pre-transplant, before withdrawal, and after full or failed withdrawal. Subjects received no induction therapy and standard immunosuppression until randomization at 12-24 months post-transplant. Notes on the study in general: Rather than being deleted, graft donor-reactive T cells may have moved into the graft.

TCRdb's table, derived via immunoSEQ multiplex PCR, lists solely in-frame clones and lacks some. The sample has about 78,000 clones, roughly 80% seen once. The sequence was collected from a human donor who received a liver transplant. The sample in question was CD4+ T cells from blood, obtained before liver transplant. The chain employs TRBV7-9 and TRBJ2-3, with D perhaps TRBD2 (6 bases). The CDR3 sequence is CASSPRGGTQYF. CDR3 DNA: TGTGCCAGCAGCCCCCGTGGGGGGACGCAGTATTTT.